The 17 T cell receptor beta chains in this list originate from one sample, sequenced in a study of T cells in narcolepsy (dated by TCRdb to 2016 to 2019). Libraries were constructed by the immunoSEQ multiplex PCR assay. Here the immuneACCESS table is served through TCRdb, limited to in-frame sequences with V and J called. Missing clones are a known gap in these copies; in checked studies unresolved V genes cover under half, and the rest lacks a known reason. This sample has around 30,000 clones in its table, and about three quarters of those were observed once. The top ten clones comprise over 0.95% of the sample. The material sequenced was CD45RA- memory CD4+ T cells from PBMCs. The cell subset or site label corresponds to: memory T cells sorted ex vivo from peripheral blood. All receptors derive from a human donor with narcolepsy.

The rearrangement joins TRBV5-1 to TRBJ1-1; TRBD1 aligns across 10 bases. The CDR3 runs 15 residues. V gave up 4 bases and J gave up 1 base; unmatched junction bases: 4. The germline CDR1 and CDR2 sequences are SGHRS and YFSETQ. The CDR3 reads CASSHGTGENTEAFF. The CDR3 nucleotides read TGCGCCAGCAGCCATGGGACAGGGGAGAACACTGAAGCTTTCTTT.

This clone was recorded only once. The rearrangement links TRBV19 to TRBJ1-2, with a tentative D call TRBD1 (5 bases). This CDR3 region has 14 residues. Trimming removed 5 bases from V and 5 bases from J, with 15 bases in between. The germline V gene has CDR1 LNHDA and CDR2 SQIVND (reference sequence). CDR3 DNA: TGTGCCAGTAGTGCGCCGGGGGATCGTTATGGCTACACCTTC. It encodes CASSAPGDRYGYTF.

J is TRBJ2-7 and V is TRBV6-5; D gene unclear. Trimming removed 5 bases at V and 3 bases at J, with 11 bases between. The germline gives CDR1 MNHEY, CDR2 SVGAGI. This CDR3 region has 13 residues. The chain's CDR3 is CASSEMGSYEQYF. DNA of the CDR3: TGTGCCAGCAGTGAAATGGGCAGCTACGAGCAGTACTTC.

This clone has only one observation. This chain uses TRBV5-1 with TRBJ1-2; the D gene is possibly TRBD1 (5 bases). CDR3 length: 14 amino acids. Germline CDR1 and CDR2: SGHRS and YFSETQ. V was pared by 0 bases and J by 2 bases, with 8 bases between. The CDR3 bases are TGCGCCAGCAGCTTGGAGGGGTACAACTATGGCTACACCTTC. Its protein product is CASSLEGYNYGYTF.

This rearrangement joins TRBV19 to TRBJ1-2; D is unresolved. V dropped 3 bases and J dropped 8 bases, with 25 bases sitting between them. Germline assignment: CDR1 LNHDA and CDR2 SQIVND (reference sequence). This CDR3 is 17 amino acids long. CDR3 DNA: TGTGCCAGTAGTATCATAAAGGTAGGAGGTCTCAAGGCGGGCTACACCTTC. This encodes CASSIIKVGGLKAGYTF.

The chain recombines TRBV19 with TRBJ2-2, with D perhaps matching TRBD1 (5 bases). Looked up from germline, CDR1 is LNHDA and CDR2 is SQIVND (reference sequence). Trimming cost V 6 bases and J 7 bases, with 15 bases left between them. The CDR3 consists of 14 residues. The DNA of the CDR3 is TGTGCCAGTAGATTTCAGGGTTTGGACGGGGAGCTGTTTTTT. This sequence encodes CASRFQGLDGELFF. The whole variable domain, filled in from reference TRBV19 and TRBJ2-2, reads DGGITQSPKYLFRKEGQNVTLSCEQNLNHDAMYWYRQDPGQGLRLIYYSQIVNDFQKGDIAEGYSVSREKKESFPLTVTSAQKNPTAFYLCASRFQGLDGELFFGEGSRLTVL.

In its sample, this clone was seen once. The CDR3 protein is CASRQGTVNFHEQYF. The CDR3 bases are TGTGCCAGCAGGCAAGGGACAGTGAATTTCCACGAGCAGTACTTC. The chain recombines TRBV27 with TRBJ2-7; 7 bases align to TRBD1. The CDR3 has 15 amino acids. CDR1 MNHEY and CDR2 SMNVEV come from the germline V gene (reference sequence). V was clipped by 6 bases and J by 5 bases; unmatched bases: 13.

Comment on this clone: In the same sample, other DNA sequences code for this CDR3. The chain combines TRBV20-1 with TRBJ1-2; 8 bases fit TRBD1. The CDR3 is 10 amino acids. Germline CDR1 DFQATT, CDR2 SNEGSKA (reference sequence). The CDR3 spells CRSTGDGYTF. The CDR3 nucleotides are TGCAGGTCGACAGGGGATGGCTACACCTTC.

This rearrangement joins TRBV27 to TRBJ2-1, with D unresolved. Germline loops: CDR1 MNHEY, CDR2 SMNVEV (reference sequence). Trimming stripped 4 bases from V and 6 bases from J, with 13 bases between. The CDR3 covers 14 residues. The CDR3 DNA sequence: TGTGCCAGCAGTTCCCTCGCCCCCCGCAATGAGCAGTTCTTC. It yields the protein CASSSLAPRNEQFF.

The chain uses TRBV19 and TRBJ1-1; no firm D call. The V gene's germline CDR1 is LNHDA and CDR2 SQIVND (reference sequence). This CDR3 comprises 13 residues. V lost 3 bases to trimming and J lost 3 bases, with 8 bases between them. The chain's CDR3 is CASSMTPDTEAFF. The DNA of the CDR3 is TGTGCCAGTAGTATGACCCCGGACACTGAAGCTTTCTTT.

The chain employs TRBV7-3 and TRBJ2-7; D unresolved. The germline gives CDR1 SGHTA, CDR2 FQGTGA. The CDR3 covers 13 residues. V lost 5 bases and J lost 2, with 10 bases in between. Here the CDR3 reads CASSQNGAYEQYF. Written as DNA, the CDR3 is TGTGCCAGCAGCCAAAATGGTGCCTACGAGCAGTACTTC. Full variable domain (missing parts from reference TRBV7-3 and TRBJ2-7): GAGVSQTPSNKVTEKGKYVELRCDPISGHTALYWYRQSLGQGPEFLIYFQGTGAADDSGLPNDRFFAVRPEGSVSTLKIQRTERGDSAVYLCASSQNGAYEQYFGPGTRLTVT.

V and J are TRBV25-1 and TRBJ2-7; TRBD1 might be the D (5 bases). Deletions cut 0 bases from V and 3 bases from J, with 12 bases between. The CDR3 totals 15 residues. Germline V gene lookup returns CDR1 MGHDK and CDR2 SYGVNS. CDR3 sequence (DNA): TGTGCCAGCAGTGAATATGGGGCGGCCAGCTACGAGCAGTACTTC. Its translation: CASSEYGAASYEQYF.

This chain joins TRBV6-5 and TRBJ1-2; D remains ambiguous. In germline, CDR1 is MNHEY, CDR2 SVGAGI. Between the trimmed V and J ends, which lost 7 bases and 1 base, there was a span of 13 bases. The CDR3 consists of 14 residues. CDR3 DNA sequence: TGTGCCAGCAAACCGCCCGACATTAACTATGGCTACACCTTC. This gives the protein CASKPPDINYGYTF.

This clone was recorded a few times. J is TRBJ1-4 and V is TRBV2; a weak D match, TRBD1 (5 bases). Germline V gene sequence: CDR1 SNHLY, CDR2 FYNNEI. The CDR3 covers 13 residues. Trimming took off 6 bases at V and 8 bases at J, with 13 bases between the two ends. As DNA, the CDR3 is TGTGCCAGCAGCCCCAGGGTTGGGGAAAAACTGTTTTTT. Its translation: CASSPRVGEKLFF.

This rearrangement joins TRBV15 to TRBJ2-3; no clear D. CDR1 LNHNV and CDR2 YYDKDF come from the germline V gene (reference sequence). The germline V and J ends were trimmed by 3 bases and 4 bases, with 11 bases remaining between them. This CDR3 spans 14 amino acids. This chain's CDR3 is CATSRGEESDTQYF. The CDR3 coding sequence is TGTGCCACCAGCAGGGGTGAGGAGTCAGATACGCAGTATTTT.

For the CDR3, the DNA is TGTGCCAGCAGCTTAGCTTCAGGGGCCGATGAGCAGTTCTTC. Amino acid sequence: CASSLASGADEQFF. This sequence joins TRBV7-2 and TRBJ2-1, with D possibly matching TRBD1 (6 bases). Germline V gene sequence: CDR1 SGHTA, CDR2 FQGNSA. Trimming removed 0 bases from V and 8 bases from J, with 11 bases in between. The CDR3 runs 14 residues.

This rearrangement joins TRBV6-6 to TRBJ2-5; TRBD1 matches 8 bases. The CDR3 has 15 amino acids. Germline V gene lookup returns CDR1 MNHNY and CDR2 SVGAGI (reference sequence). The J segment lost 2 bases and the V segment lost 0 bases, leaving 2 bases of the junction unmatched. CDR3 region: CASSYSHRGQETQYF. The CDR3 DNA sequence: TGTGCCAGCAGTTACTCCCACAGGGGGCAAGAGACCCAGTACTTC.